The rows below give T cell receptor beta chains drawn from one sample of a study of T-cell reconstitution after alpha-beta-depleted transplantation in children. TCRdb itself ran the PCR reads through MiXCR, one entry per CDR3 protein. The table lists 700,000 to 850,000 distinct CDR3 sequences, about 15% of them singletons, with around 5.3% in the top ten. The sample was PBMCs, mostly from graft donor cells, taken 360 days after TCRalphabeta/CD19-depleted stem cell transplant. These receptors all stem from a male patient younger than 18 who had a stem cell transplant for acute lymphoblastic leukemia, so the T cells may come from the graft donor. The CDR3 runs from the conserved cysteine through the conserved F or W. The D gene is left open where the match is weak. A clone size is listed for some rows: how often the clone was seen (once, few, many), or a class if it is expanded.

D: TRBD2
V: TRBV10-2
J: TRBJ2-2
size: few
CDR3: CASTRMGGRAWELFF
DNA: TGCGCCAGCACCCGAATGGGCGGGAGGGCTTGGGAGCTGTTTTTT

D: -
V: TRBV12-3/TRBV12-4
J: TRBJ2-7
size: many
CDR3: CASSFWRVYEQYF
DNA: TGTGCCAGCAGTTTTTGGAGGGTATACGAGCAGTACTTC

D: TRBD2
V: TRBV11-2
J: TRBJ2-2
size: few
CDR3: CASSPPTSGIRGGELFF
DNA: TGTGCCAGCAGCCCCCCTACTAGCGGCATTCGCGGGGGGGAGCTGTTTTTT

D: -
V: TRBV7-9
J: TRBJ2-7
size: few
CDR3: CASSFGPRYEQYF
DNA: TGTGCCAGCAGCTTTGGTCCCCGTTACGAGCAGTACTTC

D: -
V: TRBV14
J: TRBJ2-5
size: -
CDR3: CASSHPGHLTETQYF
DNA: TGTGCCAGCAGCCATCCGGGACATCTTACGGAGACCCAGTACTTC

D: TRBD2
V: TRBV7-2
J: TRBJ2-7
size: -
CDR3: CASTLNMTSGMRAGRYEQYF
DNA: TGTGCCAGCACCCTTAATATGACTAGCGGGATGCGAGCAGGTCGCTACGAGCAGTACTTC

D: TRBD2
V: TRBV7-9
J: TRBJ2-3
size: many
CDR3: CASSPRLASTDTQYF
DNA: TGTGCCAGCAGCCCCAGACTAGCGAGCACAGATACGCAGTATTTT

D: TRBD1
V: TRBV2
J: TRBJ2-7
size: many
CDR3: CASRRRQGDSYEQYF
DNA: TGTGCCAGCAGAAGACGACAGGGGGATTCCTACGAGCAGTACTTC

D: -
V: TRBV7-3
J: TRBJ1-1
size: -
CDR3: CASSFGPENTEAFF
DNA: TGTGCCAGCAGCTTCGGTCCTGAGAACACTGAAGCTTTCTTT

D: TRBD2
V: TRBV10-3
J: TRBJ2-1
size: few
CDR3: CAISESPTSGRLDEQFF
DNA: TGTGCCATCAGTGAGTCGCCGACTAGCGGGAGATTGGATGAGCAGTTCTTC

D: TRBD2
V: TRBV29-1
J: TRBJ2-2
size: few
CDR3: CSVDKDGLAGGGGELFF
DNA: TGCAGCGTTGACAAAGACGGGCTAGCGGGAGGCGGCGGGGAGCTGTTTTTT

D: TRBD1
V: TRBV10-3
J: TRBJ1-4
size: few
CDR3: CAISSGTGGPKLFF
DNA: TGTGCCATCAGTTCGGGGACAGGGGGCCCAAAACTGTTTTTT

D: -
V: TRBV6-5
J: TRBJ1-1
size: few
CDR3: CACKFGGAVTEAFF
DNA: TGTGCCTGCAAGTTTGGGGGGGCGGTCACTGAAGCTTTCTTT

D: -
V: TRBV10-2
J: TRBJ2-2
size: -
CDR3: CASSEPGLTGELFF
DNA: TGCGCCAGCAGTGAGCCTGGTCTCACCGGGGAGCTGTTTTTT

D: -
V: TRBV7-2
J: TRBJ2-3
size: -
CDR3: CANSDPGDFTDTQYF
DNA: TGTGCCAACTCCGATCCGGGGGACTTCACAGATACGCAGTATTTT

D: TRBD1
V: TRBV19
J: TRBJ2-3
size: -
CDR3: CASSIGDRADTQYF
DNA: TGTGCCAGTAGTATTGGGGACAGGGCGGATACGCAGTATTTT

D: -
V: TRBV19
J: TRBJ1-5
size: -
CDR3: CASRETGLGQPQHF
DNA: TGTGCCAGTAGGGAGACAGGCCTCGGTCAGCCCCAGCATTTT

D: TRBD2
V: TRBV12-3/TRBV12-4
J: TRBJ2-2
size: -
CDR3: CASRGGAAIITGELFF
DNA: TGTGCCAGCAGGGGAGGGGCAGCTATTATCACCGGGGAGCTGTTTTTT

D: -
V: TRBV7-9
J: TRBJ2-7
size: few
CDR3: CASSSSGGIPPYEQYF
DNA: TGTGCCAGCAGTTCCTCCGGGGGCATCCCCCCCTACGAGCAGTACTTC

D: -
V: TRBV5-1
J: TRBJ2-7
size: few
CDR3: CASSLPSPYEQYF
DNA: TGCGCCAGCAGCCTACCATCCCCTTACGAGCAGTACTTC

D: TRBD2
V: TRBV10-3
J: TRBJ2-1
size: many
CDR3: CAISASGTYNEQFF
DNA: TGTGCCATCAGTGCTAGCGGGACCTACAATGAGCAGTTCTTC

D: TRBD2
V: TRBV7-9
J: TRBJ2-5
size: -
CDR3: CASSPRDYQQETQYF
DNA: TGTGCCAGCAGCCCCCGGGACTATCAGCAAGAGACCCAGTACTTC

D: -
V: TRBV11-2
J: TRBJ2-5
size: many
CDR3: CASSLEPYSRQYF
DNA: TGTGCCAGCAGCTTAGAGCCTTACTCAAGGCAGTACTTC

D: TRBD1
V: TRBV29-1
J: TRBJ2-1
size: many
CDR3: CSVGQGYDEQFF
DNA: TGCAGCGTGGGACAGGGTTATGATGAGCAGTTCTTC

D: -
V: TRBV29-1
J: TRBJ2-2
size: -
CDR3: CSYRDTGELFF
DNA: TGCAGCTACAGGGACACCGGGGAGCTGTTTTTT

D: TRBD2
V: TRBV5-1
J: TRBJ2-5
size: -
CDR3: CASSLELAGLGYQETQYF
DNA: TGCGCCAGCAGCTTGGAATTAGCGGGATTGGGGTACCAAGAGACCCAGTACTTC

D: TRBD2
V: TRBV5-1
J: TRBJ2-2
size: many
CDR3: CASSLLSSGSTGELFF
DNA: TGCGCCAGCAGCTTGCTCTCTAGCGGGAGTACCGGGGAGCTGTTTTTT

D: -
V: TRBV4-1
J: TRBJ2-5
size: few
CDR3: CASSLVAAQETQYF
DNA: TGCGCCAGCAGCTTAGTAGCGGCCCAAGAGACCCAGTACTTC

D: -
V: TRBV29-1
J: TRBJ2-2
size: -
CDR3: CSVEDEDRSAANTGELFF
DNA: TGCAGCGTTGAAGATGAGGACAGAAGTGCCGCGAACACCGGGGAGCTGTTTTTT

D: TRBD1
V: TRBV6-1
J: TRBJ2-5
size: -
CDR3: CASRLHRTGWKETQYF
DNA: TGTGCCAGCAGGCTCCATAGGACAGGGTGGAAAGAGACCCAGTACTTC

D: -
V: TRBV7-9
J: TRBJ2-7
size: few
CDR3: CAADSYEQYF
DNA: TGTGCCGCCGACAGCTACGAGCAGTACTTC

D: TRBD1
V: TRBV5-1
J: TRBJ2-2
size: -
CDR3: CASSSGQGRAGELFF
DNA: TGCGCCAGCAGCTCCGGACAGGGGAGGGCCGGGGAGCTGTTTTTT

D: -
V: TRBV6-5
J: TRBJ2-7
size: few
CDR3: CASTQAGSSYEQYF
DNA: TGTGCCAGCACCCAGGCAGGGAGCTCCTACGAGCAGTACTTC

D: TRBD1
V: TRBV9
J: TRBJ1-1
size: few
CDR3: CASSVSAGGHTEAFF
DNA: TGTGCCAGCAGCGTAAGTGCAGGGGGCCACACTGAAGCTTTCTTT

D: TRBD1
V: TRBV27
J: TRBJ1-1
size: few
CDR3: CATSDRVKAFF
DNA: TGTGCCACCTCGGACAGGGTTAAAGCTTTCTTT

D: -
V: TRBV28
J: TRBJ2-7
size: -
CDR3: CASSRNPNYEQYF
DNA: TGTGCCAGCTCCCGGAATCCCAACTACGAGCAGTACTTC

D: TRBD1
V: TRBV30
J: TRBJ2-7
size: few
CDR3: CAWSVWDRGSYEQYF
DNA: TGTGCCTGGAGTGTATGGGACAGGGGAAGTTACGAGCAGTACTTC

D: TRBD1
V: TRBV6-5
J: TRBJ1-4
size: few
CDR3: CASSYSRQGYEKLFF
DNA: TGTGCCAGCAGTTACTCGCGACAGGGGTATGAAAAACTGTTTTTT

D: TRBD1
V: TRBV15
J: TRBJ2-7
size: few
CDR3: CATSRDIGTGGLF
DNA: TGTGCCACCAGCAGAGATATCGGGACAGGGGGCCTCTTC

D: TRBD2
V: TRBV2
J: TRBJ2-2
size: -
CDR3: CASSDWTSGTGELFF
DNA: TGTGCCAGCAGTGATTGGACTAGCGGGACCGGGGAGCTGTTTTTT

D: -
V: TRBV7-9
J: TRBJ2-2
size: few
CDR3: CASSDGGPGELFF
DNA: TGTGCCAGCAGCGACGGGGGACCCGGGGAGCTGTTTTTT

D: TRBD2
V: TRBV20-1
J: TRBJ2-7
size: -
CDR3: CSAPDSGKSHPYEQYF
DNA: TGCAGTGCTCCGGATAGCGGGAAATCCCACCCCTACGAGCAGTACTTC

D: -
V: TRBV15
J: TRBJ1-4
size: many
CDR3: CATSRDPGEKLFF
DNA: TGTGCCACCAGCAGAGATCCGGGTGAAAAACTGTTTTTT

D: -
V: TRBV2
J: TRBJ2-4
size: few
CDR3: CASSQRGAATFLGPLAKNIQYF
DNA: TGTGCCAGCAGTCAACGTGGGGCAGCAACTTTCTTAGGGCCATTAGCCAAAAACATTCAGTACTTC

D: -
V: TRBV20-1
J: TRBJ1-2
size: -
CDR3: CSARDRAVNYGYTF
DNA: TGCAGTGCTAGAGATCGGGCGGTGAACTATGGCTACACCTTC

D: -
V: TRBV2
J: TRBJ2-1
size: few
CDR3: CASSESRTWGFF
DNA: TGTGCCAGCAGTGAATCTCGGACGTGGGGGTTCTTC

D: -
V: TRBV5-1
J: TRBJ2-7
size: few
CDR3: CASSLQGTANYEQYF
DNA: TGCGCCAGCAGCCTCCAGGGGACGGCAAACTACGAGCAGTACTTC

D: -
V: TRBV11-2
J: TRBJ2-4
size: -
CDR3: CASSFDGENIQYF
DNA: TGTGCCAGCAGCTTCGACGGTGAAAACATTCAGTACTTC

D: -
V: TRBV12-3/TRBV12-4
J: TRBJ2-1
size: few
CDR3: CASSLRGGSSSYNEQFF
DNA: TGTGCCAGCAGTTTAAGGGGCGGGTCGAGCTCCTACAATGAGCAGTTCTTC

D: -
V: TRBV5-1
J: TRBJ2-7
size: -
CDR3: CASSSLGSVSGVYEQYF
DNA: TGCGCCAGCAGCTCCCTGGGATCGGTTAGTGGGGTCTACGAGCAGTACTTC

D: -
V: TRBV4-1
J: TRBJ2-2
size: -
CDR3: CASSQDDTGELFF
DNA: TGCGCCAGCAGCCAAGATGACACCGGGGAGCTGTTTTTT

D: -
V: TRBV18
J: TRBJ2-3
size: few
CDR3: CASSSLSTVDTQYF
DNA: TGTGCCAGCTCATCCCTCTCGACGGTAGATACGCAGTATTTT

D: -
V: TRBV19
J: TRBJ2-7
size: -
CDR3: CASSIRRAGGIEQYF
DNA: TGTGCCAGTAGTATTAGGAGGGCAGGAGGGATCGAGCAGTACTTC

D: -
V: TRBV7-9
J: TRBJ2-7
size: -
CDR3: CASRPGAYEQYF
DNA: TGTGCCAGCAGACCAGGGGCCTACGAGCAGTACTTC